A single count supports the clone carrying this T cell receptor beta chain. The sample comes from a study of blood T cell repertoires in COVID-19. This CDR3 contains 18 residues. Deletions cut 0 bases from V and 1 base from J, with 17 bases between. Germline-derived CDR1 and CDR2 are SGHDT and YYEEEE. Sequencing used immunoSEQ multiplex PCR; TCRdb keeps in-frame clones, though not all of them. The sample comprises 110,000 to 150,000 clones, 85% to 90% of which are singletons, and over 8% rests with the top ten. The receptor comes from a woman aged 60-75 years with acute or convalescent COVID-19. Material: peripheral blood. V gene TRBV5-6 combines with J gene TRBJ1-5, with D perhaps matching TRBD1 (5 bases). CDR3 sequence (DNA): TGTGCCAGCAGCTTGGGGGGCTTATATACAACAAGCAATCAGCCCCAGCATTTT. As protein: CASSLGGLYTTSNQPQHF.